The 22 T cell receptor beta chains presented below share a single source sample, sequenced in a study of cytomegalovirus exposure and HLA in healthy donors. PCR involved 60 Vbeta and 13 Jbeta primers. The repertoire was sequenced with immunoSEQ multiplex PCR; TCRdb's copy has only in-frame clones and lacks some. The sample has about 160,000 clones. The source material was PBMCs. The receptors shown here come from a woman aged 55 to 70 in good health and CMV-seronegative.

Details on this clone: The same CDR3 is also encoded by other DNA sequences in this sample. The chain has TRBV5-1 and TRBJ1-3; D remains ambiguous. Trimming pared 0 bases from V and 0 bases from J, leaving 7 bases between. The CDR3 totals 15 residues. The germline gives CDR1 SGHRS, CDR2 YFSETQ. The CDR3 DNA is TGCGCCAGCAGCTTGGGCGGAATCTCTGGAAACACCATATATTTT. This translates into CASSLGGISGNTIYF.

The chain recombines TRBV14 with TRBJ1-1; 7 bases align to TRBD1. CDR3 length: 13 residues. Germline loops: CDR1 SGHDN, CDR2 FVKESK. V lost 4 bases and J lost 5; bases outside the gene matches: 4. The CDR3 DNA reads TGTGCCAGCAGCCTCAGCAGGGGGACTGAAGCTTTCTTT. It translates to CASSLSRGTEAFF.

The V gene is TRBV27, the J gene TRBJ2-1; weak D call: TRBD1 (5 bases). The CDR3 has 14 amino acids. The germline V gene has CDR1 MNHEY and CDR2 SMNVEV (reference sequence). V was clipped by 3 bases and J by 2 bases, with 8 bases between them. Here the CDR3 DNA reads TGTGCCAGCAGTTTGATAGGGGCCTACAATGAGCAGTTCTTC. Its translation: CASSLIGAYNEQFF.

J is TRBJ2-3 and V is TRBV18; D remains unclear. Germline loops: CDR1 KGHSH, CDR2 LQKENI. The V end lost 4 bases, the J end lost 2 bases, and 13 bases lay between the germline ends. The CDR3 consists of 15 residues. CDR3 in DNA: TGTGCCAGCTCACAGTACAGAGACAACACAGATACGCAGTATTTT. Amino acids: CASSQYRDNTDTQYF.

The chain recombines TRBV7-2 with TRBJ2-1; no firm D call. The germline V gene has CDR1 SGHTA and CDR2 FQGNSA. There are 12 residues in the CDR3. Trimming removed 3 bases at V and 6 bases at J, with 6 bases between. As DNA, the CDR3 is TGTGCCAGCAGCTTGACTCTCAATGAGCAGTTCTTC. This gives the protein CASSLTLNEQFF.

V gene TRBV19 combines with J gene TRBJ1-5; 8 nucleotides agree with TRBD1. The length of the CDR3 is 11 residues. With 9 bases clipped from V and 15 bases from J, the junction kept 10 bases outside the gene matches. Germline CDR1 reads LNHDA; CDR2 reads SQIVND (reference sequence). The CDR3, as DNA: TGTGCCAGCCGGGGCGACAGGGGATCGCATTTT. This sequence encodes CASRGDRGSHF.

In the case of this clone: The junction differs from germline at one of its ends, possibly a read error. This chain joins TRBV2 and TRBJ2-2; D not certain. Looked up from germline, CDR1 is SNHLY and CDR2 is FYNNEI. The CDR3 is 14 residues long. The CDR3 loop is CASSVSRNAGELFF. The CDR3 DNA reads as TGTGCCAGCAGTGTGTCTAGGAACGCCGGGGAGCTGTTTTTT.

The V and J genes are TRBV4-1 and TRBJ2-6; weak D call: TRBD1 (5 bases). The CDR3 consists of 16 residues. Trimming shortened V by 0 bases and J by 0 bases, and 6 bases separated the two germline ends. The germline gives CDR1 MGHRA, CDR2 YSYEKL. The CDR3 loop reads CASSQEGVSGANVLTF. The CDR3 bases are TGCGCCAGCAGCCAAGAAGGGGTCTCTGGGGCCAACGTCCTGACTTTC.

The V and J genes are TRBV5-1 and TRBJ1-5; 8 bases match TRBD1. The germline CDR1 and CDR2 sequences are SGHRS and YFSETQ. V was clipped by 0 bases and J by 7 bases; unmatched bases: 3. This CDR3 has 14 amino acids. The CDR3 is CASSLETGGQPQHF. The CDR3 DNA follows: TGCGCCAGCAGCTTGGAAACAGGGGGACAGCCCCAGCATTTT.

The gene calls are TRBV4-1 and TRBJ2-5; TRBD2 matches 9 bases. The trim removed 4 bases at V and 3 bases at J, leaving 9 bases unmatched. There are 16 residues in the CDR3. The germline V gene encodes CDR1 MGHRA and CDR2 YSYEKL. This chain's CDR3 is CASSLRRGGPEETQYF. The CDR3 DNA reads as TGCGCCAGCAGCCTGAGGCGGGGGGGCCCTGAAGAGACCCAGTACTTC.

J is TRBJ1-1 and V is TRBV7-9; TRBD1 is a possible D gene (6 bases). This CDR3 spans 17 amino acids. Germline assignment: CDR1 SEHNR and CDR2 FQNEAQ (reference sequence). V was pared by 5 bases and J by 0 bases, with 19 bases between. The CDR3 sequence is CASSLSLAGTLNTEAFF. Here the CDR3 DNA reads TGTGCCAGCAGCCTATCGCTCGCCGGGACACTGAACACTGAAGCTTTCTTT.

The chain is built from TRBV7-2 and TRBJ1-6; a possible D gene is TRBD1 (5 bases). Germline V CDR1 and CDR2: SGHTA, FQGNSA. CDR3 length: 15 residues. Trimming removed 2 bases at V and 11 bases at J, with 16 bases between. CDR3 in amino acids: CASSLLVSGRPPLHF. The CDR3 nucleotides read TGTGCCAGCAGCTTACTGGTGTCAGGGAGGCCACCCCTCCACTTT.

The chain is built from TRBV2 and TRBJ1-4; possible D gene TRBD1, 6 bases. Germline CDR1 is SNHLY and CDR2 is FYNNEI. The CDR3 loop spans 16 amino acids. V shed 7 bases and J shed 0 bases, with 15 bases lying between them. CDR3: CASKGGRTATNEKLFF. CDR3 nucleotides: TGTGCCAGCAAGGGGGGGCGGACAGCAACTAATGAAAAACTGTTTTTT.

V and J are TRBV7-2 and TRBJ2-5; 11 bases are shared with TRBD2. V gave up 5 bases and J gave up 1 base; unmatched junction bases: 6. Germline V gives CDR1 SGHTA, CDR2 FQGNSA. CDR3 length equals 16 residues. Here the CDR3 reads CASSPTSGTLQETQYF. DNA for the CDR3: TGTGCCAGCAGCCCGACTAGCGGGACTCTCCAAGAGACCCAGTACTTC.

The rearrangement links TRBV2 to TRBJ2-1; 7 bases are a match to TRBD2. This CDR3 has 15 residues. After removal of 7 bases from V and 4 bases from J, the junction contained 10 bases not matched to a gene. In germline, CDR1 is SNHLY, CDR2 FYNNEI. CDR3 in DNA: TGTGCCAGCACCTACGGGGCGGGGGATTACAATGAGCAGTTCTTC. Its protein product is CASTYGAGDYNEQFF.

CDR3 in DNA: TGTGCCAGCAGTTACTCCTACTCCAATCAGCCCCAGCATTTT. As protein: CASSYSYSNQPQHF. V and J are TRBV6-5 and TRBJ1-5; no definite D call. Germline lookup yields CDR1 MNHEY and CDR2 SVGAGI. V dropped 0 bases and J dropped 3 bases, with 6 bases sitting between them. The CDR3 is made up of 14 amino acids.

Of note for this clone: The junction shows a germline mismatch at one end, possibly a read error. This chain connects TRBV6-1 to TRBJ2-1; TRBD1 matches 7 bases. CDR1 is MNHNS, CDR2 SASEGT, per germline. The CDR3 is 11 residues long. The CDR3 loop reads CASSGWTGLLF. As DNA, the CDR3 is TGTGCCAGCAGTGGATGGACAGGTTTGCTCTTC.

The chain links TRBV6-1 to TRBJ2-3; D gene uncertain. CDR1 MNHNS and CDR2 SASEGT come from the germline V gene. The CDR3 is 14 amino acids. V was cut by 4 bases and J by 0 bases, with 8 bases left in between. Here the CDR3 DNA reads TGTGCCAGCAGTGTTCACAGCAGCACAGATACGCAGTATTTT. Translated, it gives CASSVHSSTDTQYF.

V and J are TRBV18 and TRBJ2-5; 13 nucleotides match TRBD2. Germline assignment: CDR1 KGHSH and CDR2 LQKENI. This CDR3 contains 16 residues. The J segment lost 5 bases and the V segment lost 3 bases, leaving 6 bases of the junction unmatched. CDR3 nucleotides: TGTGCCAGCTCACCGACCGGGACTAGCGGGGTCGAGACCCAGTACTTC. The encoded protein is CASSPTGTSGVETQYF.

This chain links TRBV5-4 with TRBJ2-2; maybe TRBD2 (5 bases). CDR1 and CDR2 (germline): SGHNT, YYREEE (reference sequence). The V end was cut by 2 bases, the J end by 0 bases, with 14 bases between. The CDR3 is made up of 17 amino acids. The CDR3 region is CASSFGQQRSNTGELFF. In DNA, the CDR3 is TGTGCCAGCAGCTTTGGTCAACAGCGGTCGAACACCGGGGAGCTGTTTTTT.

V is TRBV2 and J is TRBJ2-7; D possibly corresponds to TRBD1 (6 bases). CDR1 is SNHLY, CDR2 FYNNEI, per germline. CDR3 size: 14 residues. V lost 9 bases and J lost 0, with 15 bases in between. CDR3 amino acids: CARGERGSSYEQYF. Written as DNA, the CDR3 is TGTGCCAGGGGTGAAAGGGGGAGCTCCTACGAGCAGTACTTC.

The chain employs TRBV7-6 and TRBJ2-3; 9 bases are shared with TRBD2. Germline CDR1 SGHVS, CDR2 FNYEAQ. The CDR3 extends over 17 amino acids. V lost 1 base, J lost 2 bases, and 7 bases stayed unmatched. The CDR3 loop reads CASSLVSRGGFTDTQYF. DNA of the CDR3: TGTGCCAGCAGCTTAGTCTCGCGGGGGGGATTCACAGATACGCAGTATTTT.